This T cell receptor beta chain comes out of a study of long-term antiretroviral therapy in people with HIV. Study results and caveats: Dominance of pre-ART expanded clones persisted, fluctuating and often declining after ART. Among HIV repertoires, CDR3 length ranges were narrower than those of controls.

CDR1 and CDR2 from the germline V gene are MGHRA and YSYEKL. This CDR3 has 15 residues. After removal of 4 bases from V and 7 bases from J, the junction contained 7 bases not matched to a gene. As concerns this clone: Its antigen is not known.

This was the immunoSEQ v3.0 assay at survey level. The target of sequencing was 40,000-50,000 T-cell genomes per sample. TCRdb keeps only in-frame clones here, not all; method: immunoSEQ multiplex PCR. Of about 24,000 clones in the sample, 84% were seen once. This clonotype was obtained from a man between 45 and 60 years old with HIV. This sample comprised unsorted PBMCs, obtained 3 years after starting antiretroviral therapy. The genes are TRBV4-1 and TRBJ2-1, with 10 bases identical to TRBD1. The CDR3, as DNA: TGCGCCAGCAGCCCATGGACAGGGGGGCTGAATGAGCAGTTCTTC. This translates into CASSPWTGGLNEQFF.